A single sample is the source of the 21 T cell receptor beta chains below, sequenced in a study of cytomegalovirus exposure and HLA in healthy donors. Profiling relied on immunoSEQ multiplex PCR, and the TCRdb table lists in-frame clones only, not all of them. The data hold 110,000 to 150,000 clones, with less than 95% observed a single time. Material for sequencing was PBMCs. These receptor sequences come from a man between 18 and 29 years old in good health and CMV-seropositive.

The chain employs TRBV4-2 and TRBJ2-1, with 7 nucleotides matching TRBD2. CDR1 and CDR2 from the germline V gene are LGHNA and YNFKEQ. The CDR3 has 16 amino acids. With V trimmed by 0 bases and J by 6 bases, 8 bases remained unmatched. CDR3 residues: CASSQEAGWGGNEQFF. In nucleotides, the CDR3 is TGTGCCAGCAGCCAAGAGGCAGGGTGGGGGGGCAATGAGCAGTTCTTC.

This clone appeared once. The V and J genes are TRBV6-6 and TRBJ1-4, with D possibly being TRBD1 (6 bases). The CDR3 runs 16 residues. With 3 bases removed from V and 5 bases from J, the gap between germline ends came to 16 bases. Per germline, CDR1 MNHNY and CDR2 SVGAGI (reference sequence). The CDR3 here is CASSYPSGGENEKLFF. In DNA form, the CDR3 reads TGTGCCAGCAGTTATCCGAGCGGGGGCGAAAATGAAAAACTGTTTTTT.

The chain is built from TRBV5-4 and TRBJ2-3; 10 bases align to TRBD1. Germline V gives CDR1 SGHNT, CDR2 YYREEE (reference sequence). CDR3 length: 15 residues. V lost 4 bases and J lost 14; bases outside the gene matches: 16. CDR3 protein: CASSGDRGPFAHPYF. The CDR3 DNA follows: TGTGCCAGCAGCGGGGACAGGGGCCCCTTCGCGCATCCGTATTTT.

This chain links TRBV6-6 with TRBJ2-5, with a tentative D call TRBD2 (7 bases). V dropped 1 base and J dropped 4 bases, with 10 bases sitting between them. Looked up from germline, CDR1 is MNHNY and CDR2 is SVGAGI (reference sequence). The CDR3 totals 14 residues. CDR3 bases: TGTGCCAGCAGTTACTGGGGGGGCCGAGAGACCCAGTACTTC. This gives the protein CASSYWGGRETQYF.

This rearrangement joins TRBV18 to TRBJ1-2; D perhaps matches TRBD1 (5 bases). CDR3 length equals 13 residues. Germline CDR1 is KGHSH and CDR2 is LQKENI. V was shortened by 3 bases and J by 5 bases, with 10 bases between the two germline ends. This CDR3 is CASSPREGYGYTF. The CDR3 DNA follows: TGTGCCAGCTCACCTAGGGAGGGGTATGGCTACACCTTC.

A few counts support this clone. This chain uses TRBV19 with TRBJ1-2; no firm D call. Germline V CDR1 and CDR2: LNHDA, SQIVND (reference sequence). The length of the CDR3 is 12 residues. Trimming stripped 5 bases from V and 4 bases from J, with 8 bases between. The CDR3 sequence: CASSRQSYGYTF. The DNA for the CDR3 is TGTGCCAGTAGTCGCCAGTCCTATGGCTACACCTTC.

The V and J genes are TRBV5-6 and TRBJ2-7; 14 positions agree with TRBD2. Per germline, CDR1 SGHDT and CDR2 YYEEEE. This CDR3 comprises 18 residues. The junction had 11 bases not matched to a gene; V was cut back by 4 bases and J by 2 bases. The CDR3 region has the DNA TGTGCCAGCAGCACTCGGCGGGGACTAGCGGGAGCCCCCTACGAGCAGTACTTC. Translated: CASSTRRGLAGAPYEQYF.

This clone was observed at least ten times. This chain joins TRBV5-1 and TRBJ2-1, with TRBD1 matching over 7 bases. There are 15 residues in the CDR3. Germline CDR1 SGHRS, CDR2 YFSETQ. V shed 0 bases, J shed 3 bases, and the junction held 3 bases outside the gene matches. CDR3 loop: CASSLEAGGYNEQFF. The CDR3 DNA is TGCGCCAGCAGCTTGGAGGCAGGGGGCTACAATGAGCAGTTCTTC.

The chain recombines TRBV11-2 with TRBJ1-1, with D unclear. This CDR3 contains 14 residues. In germline, CDR1 is SGHAT, CDR2 FQNNGV. V lost 0 bases and J lost 0, with 5 bases in between. The CDR3 nucleotides read TGTGCCAGCAGCTTAGAGGGCCTGAACACTGAAGCTTTCTTT. Translation gives CASSLEGLNTEAFF. Filled out from reference TRBV11-2 and TRBJ1-1, the complete variable domain reads EAGVAQSPRYKIIEKRQSVAFWCNPISGHATLYWYQQILGQGPKLLIQFQNNGVVDDSQLPKDRFSAERLKGVDSTLKIQPAKLEDSAVYLCASSLEGLNTEAFFGQGTRLTVV.

DNA for the CDR3: TGCGCCAGCAGCCGGGACAATGCCTACGAGCAGTACTTC. Translated: CASSRDNAYEQYF. The chain has TRBV5-1 and TRBJ2-7, with D possibly matching TRBD1 (6 bases). Trimming took 4 bases from V and 2 from J, leaving 10 bases between them. This CDR3 is 13 amino acids long. Germline CDR1 is SGHRS and CDR2 is YFSETQ.

The V gene is TRBV5-1, the J gene TRBJ2-3; D is unresolved. The CDR3 extends over 17 amino acids. Germline CDR1 is SGHRS and CDR2 is YFSETQ. Trimming took off 4 bases at V and 2 bases at J, with 20 bases between the two ends. The CDR3 here is CASSPADLELITDTQYF. The CDR3 coding sequence is TGCGCCAGCAGCCCAGCAGATCTAGAACTAATCACAGATACGCAGTATTTT.

The chain joins TRBV7-3 to TRBJ2-5; 9 positions match TRBD1. The ends lost 3 bases at V and 2 bases at J; junction bases unmatched: 1. Germline CDR1 reads SGHTA; CDR2 reads FQGTGA. The CDR3 length is 14 residues. CDR3 nucleotide sequence: TGTGCCAGCAGCTTGACAGGGGGACAAGAGACCCAGTACTTC. Translated, it gives CASSLTGGQETQYF.

The chain is built from TRBV2 and TRBJ2-7; 10 bases are a match to TRBD2. The J segment lost 4 bases and the V segment lost 3 bases, leaving 3 bases of the junction unmatched. Germline-derived CDR1 and CDR2 are SNHLY and FYNNEI. This CDR3 is built from 14 residues. CDR3 sequence: CASSEGLAIYEQYF. CDR3 bases: TGTGCCAGCAGTGAGGGACTAGCGATTTACGAGCAGTACTTC. The full variable domain, its missing parts supplied by reference TRBV2 and TRBJ2-7, is EPEVTQTPSHQVTQMGQEVILRCVPISNHLYFYWYRQILGQKVEFLVSFYNNEISEKSEIFDDQFSVERPDGSNFTLKIRSTKLEDSAMYFCASSEGLAIYEQYFGPGTRLTVT.

This chain uses TRBV27 with TRBJ2-1; TRBD2 aligns across 9 bases. The CDR3 contains 17 residues. Germline CDR1 reads MNHEY; CDR2 reads SMNVEV (reference sequence). Trimming at V came to 0 bases and at J to 2 bases, leaving 5 bases not matched to a gene. The CDR3 sequence is CASSLSATSGTYNEQFF. The DNA of the CDR3 is TGTGCCAGCAGTTTATCGGCGACTAGCGGAACCTACAATGAGCAGTTCTTC.

The V gene is TRBV6-1, the J gene TRBJ2-1; D perhaps matches TRBD2 (5 bases). CDR3 length equals 13 residues. The V gene lost 6 bases and the J gene lost 6 bases, with 12 bases spanning the gap. Germline values: CDR1 MNHNS, CDR2 SASEGT. DNA for the CDR3: TGTGCCAGCAGGGAGGCTTCCCTCAATGAGCAGTTCTTC. This gives the protein CASREASLNEQFF.

The chain has TRBV6-5 and TRBJ1-2, with 9 bases that match TRBD1. With 1 base clipped from V and 5 bases from J, the junction kept 5 bases outside the gene matches. CDR1 MNHEY and CDR2 SVGAGI come from the germline V gene. The CDR3 sequence is 15 residues long. The CDR3: CASSYLGQGEYGYTF. CDR3 bases: TGTGCCAGCAGTTACTTGGGACAGGGCGAATATGGCTACACCTTC.

In its sample, this clone was seen a few times. The gene calls are TRBV29-1 and TRBJ2-3; 7 nucleotides match TRBD1. This CDR3 region has 14 residues. The germline CDR1 and CDR2 sequences are SQVTM and ANQGSEA. The V and J ends lost 3 bases and 2 bases, in that order; junction bases with no gene match: 5. Here the CDR3 DNA reads TGCAGCGTTGACTGGACAGGTCCCACAGATACGCAGTATTTT. Its translation: CSVDWTGPTDTQYF.

The V and J genes are TRBV15 and TRBJ1-5, with TRBD1 matching over 9 bases. The V segment lost 2 bases and the J segment 4 bases; nucleotides outside the gene matches: 3. CDR3 length: 15 amino acids. Germline lookup yields CDR1 LNHNV and CDR2 YYDKDF (reference sequence). DNA for the CDR3: TGTGCCACCAGCAGAAGGACAGGGGATAATCAGCCCCAGCATTTT. This codes for CATSRRTGDNQPQHF. Variable domain in full (rest from reference TRBV15 and TRBJ1-5): DAMVIQNPRYQVTQFGKPVTLSCSQTLNHNVMYWYQQKSSQAPKLLFHYYDKDFNNEADTPDNFQSRRPNTSFCFLDIRSPGLGDTAMYLCATSRRTGDNQPQHFGDGTRLSIL.

J is TRBJ2-7 and V is TRBV28; the match to TRBD2 covers 10 bases. The CDR3 extends over 15 amino acids. The V and J ends lost 5 bases and 4 bases, in that order; junction bases with no gene match: 8. Per the germline V gene, CDR1 is MDHEN and CDR2 is SYDVKM. The CDR3 sequence: CASSTLAGGPYEQYF. CDR3 DNA: TGTGCCAGCAGTACTTTAGCGGGAGGCCCATACGAGCAGTACTTC.

The V and J genes are TRBV5-6 and TRBJ1-1, with 7 bases identical to TRBD1. Per the germline V gene, CDR1 is SGHDT and CDR2 is YYEEEE. J gave up 6 bases and V 4 bases, and 9 bases lay outside the gene matches. The length of the CDR3 is 14 residues. CDR3 region: CASSADRVIPEAFF. For the CDR3, the DNA is TGTGCCAGCAGCGCAGACAGGGTGATACCTGAAGCTTTCTTT. Full variable domain (remainder filled in from reference TRBV5-6 and TRBJ1-1): DAGVTQSPTHLIKTRGQQVTLRCSPKSGHDTVSWYQQALGQGPQFIFQYYEEEERQRGNFPDRFSGHQFPNYSSELNVNALLLGDSALYLCASSADRVIPEAFFGQGTRLTVV.

CDR3 amino acids: CSVDQGARYTVGFF. In DNA form, the CDR3 reads TGCAGCGTTGATCAAGGGGCCAGGTATACGGTCGGTTTCTTT. The V and J genes are TRBV29-1 and TRBJ1-1, with a possible D match to TRBD1 (5 bases). Trimming removed 3 bases at V and 13 bases at J, with 24 bases between. Germline lookup yields CDR1 SQVTM and CDR2 ANQGSEA. The CDR3 extends over 14 amino acids.